This T cell receptor (beta chain) originates from a study of OX40 agonist ivuxolimab in advanced cancers. Looking at the study overall: Those enrolled were 70% to 85% male, with a mean age of 60 years and ages from roughly 20 to 85.

Libraries were prepared by immunoSEQ multiplex PCR; TCRdb keeps only in-frame clonotypes and omits some of them. The sample carries around 79,000 clones, roughly nine tenths recorded once. The CDR3 runs 13 residues. Germline CDR1 is SQVTM and CDR2 is ANQGSEA. The V gene end was trimmed by 4 bases and the J gene end by 2 bases; junction bases not matched to a gene: 3. The sample was CD4+ or CD8+ T cells sorted from blood, taken in a trial of the OX40 agonist ivuxolimab. This chain uses TRBV29-1 with TRBJ1-1, with TRBD1 identical over 8 bases. The source is an adult with an advanced solid tumor such as melanoma, head and neck, liver or kidney cancer. The CDR3 DNA follows: TGCAGCGTTGCGGGACAGGAAAACACTGAAGCTTTCTTT. Translated: CSVAGQENTEAFF.